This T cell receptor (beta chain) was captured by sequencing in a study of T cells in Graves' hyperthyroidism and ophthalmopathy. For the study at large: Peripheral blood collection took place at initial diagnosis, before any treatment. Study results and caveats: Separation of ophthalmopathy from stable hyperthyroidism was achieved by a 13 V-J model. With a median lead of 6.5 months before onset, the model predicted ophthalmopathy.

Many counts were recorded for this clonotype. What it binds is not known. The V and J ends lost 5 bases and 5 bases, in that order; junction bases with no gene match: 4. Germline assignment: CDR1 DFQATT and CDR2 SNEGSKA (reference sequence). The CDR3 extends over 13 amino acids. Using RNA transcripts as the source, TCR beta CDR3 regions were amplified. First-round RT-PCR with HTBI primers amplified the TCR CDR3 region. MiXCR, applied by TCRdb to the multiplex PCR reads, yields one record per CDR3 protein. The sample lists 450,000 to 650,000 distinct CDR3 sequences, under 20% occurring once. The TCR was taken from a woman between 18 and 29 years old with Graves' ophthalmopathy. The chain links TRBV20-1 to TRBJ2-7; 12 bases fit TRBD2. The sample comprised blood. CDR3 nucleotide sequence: TGCAGTGCTTGGACTAGCGGGAAGAACGAGCAGTACTTC. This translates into CSAWTSGKNEQYF.